The rows below give T cell receptor beta chains drawn from one sample of a study of blood T cell repertoires in COVID-19. The data were produced by immunoSEQ multiplex PCR, yet TCRdb's version contains in-frame clones alone and is incomplete. The sample gives around 170,000 clones, 80% to 90% of which show up once; over 7.5% is in the top ten. The sequencing sample was made of peripheral blood. The receptors were gathered from a man over 45 with active or convalescent COVID-19. Both conserved end residues are part of each CDR3. The D gene is left open where the match is weak. Size tells how often a clone was seen (once, few, many) or the class of an expanded clone, and some rows leave it out.

NA,TRBD2,16,TRBV3-1/TRBV3-2,TRBJ2-2,CASSLLSGGADGELFF,TGTGCCAGCAGCCTTTTGAGCGGGGGGGCCGACGGGGAGCTGTTTTTT
once,TRBD1,16,TRBV7-6,TRBJ1-3,CASSLGAGGDGNTIYF,TGTGCCAGCAGCTTAGGGGCAGGGGGTGATGGAAACACCATATATTTT
NA,TRBD1,13,TRBV30,TRBJ2-5,CAWNDRGQETQYF,TGTGCCTGGAACGACAGGGGCCAAGAGACCCAGTACTTC
NA,NA,13,TRBV30,TRBJ2-3,CASRGLSTDTQYF,TGTGCCTCTCGGGGTCTGAGCACAGATACGCAGTATTTT
NA,NA,13,TRBV18,TRBJ1-2,CASSPTSNYGYTF,TGTGCCAGCTCACCGACATCTAACTATGGCTACACCTTC
once,TRBD2,12,TRBV30,TRBJ2-5,CAWKTSGETQYF,TGTGCCTGGAAGACTAGCGGTGAGACCCAGTACTTC
once,NA,12,TRBV14,TRBJ1-1,CASSPGTYDAFF,TGTGCCAGCAGCCCAGGGACATATGACGCTTTCTTT
once,NA,13,TRBV9,TRBJ2-7,CASSVRESYEQYF,TGTGCCAGCAGCGTCAGGGAAAGCTACGAGCAGTACTTC
NA,TRBD2,17,TRBV6-2/TRBV6-3,TRBJ2-1,CASSYPLAGSTYNEQFF,TGTGCCAGCAGTTACCCCTTAGCGGGGAGTACCTACAATGAGCAGTTCTTC
NA,TRBD2,16,TRBV6-5,TRBJ2-5,CASSYSIAGGEETQYF,TGTGCCAGCAGTTACTCCATAGCGGGGGGAGAAGAGACCCAGTACTTC
NA,NA,15,TRBV3-1/TRBV3-2,TRBJ1-2,CASSLSTGEIDGYTF,TGTGCCAGCAGCCTCTCCACGGGGGAGATTGATGGCTACACCTTC
few,NA,17,TRBV6-2/TRBV6-3,TRBJ1-1,CASSHPDTFFMNTEAFF,TGTGCCAGCAGCCACCCCGACACTTTTTTCATGAACACTGAAGCTTTCTTT
NA,TRBD1,15,TRBV7-2,TRBJ1-5,CASSFNRGADQPQHF,TGTGCCAGCAGCTTTAACAGGGGTGCGGATCAGCCCCAGCATTTT
NA,NA,13,TRBV3-1/TRBV3-2,TRBJ2-1,CASSQGGVAAQFF,TGTGCCAGCAGCCAAGGAGGAGTAGCGGCGCAGTTCTTC
NA,NA,14,TRBV7-9,TRBJ1-1,CASSAGEGYTEAFF,TGTGCCAGCAGCGCCGGAGAGGGATACACTGAAGCTTTCTTT
NA,NA,13,TRBV19,TRBJ2-5,CASSIFNQETQYF,TGTGCCAGTAGTATTTTCAACCAAGAGACCCAGTACTTC
NA,NA,16,TRBV4-3,TRBJ2-6,CASSQERKLWANVLTF,TGCGCCAGCAGCCAAGAAAGAAAACTCTGGGCCAACGTCCTGACTTTC
NA,TRBD1,16,TRBV7-3,TRBJ2-3,CASSGGTGSSTDTQYF,TGTGCCAGCAGCGGAGGGACAGGTTCGAGCACAGATACGCAGTATTTT
NA,NA,11,TRBV12-3/TRBV12-4,TRBJ1-4,CASKYNEKLFF,TGTGCCAGCAAATATAATGAAAAACTGTTTTTT
NA,TRBD1,12,TRBV7-2,TRBJ2-7,CASSRGQGRQYF,TGTGCCAGCAGCAGAGGACAGGGTCGGCAGTACTTC
NA,NA,14,TRBV25-1,TRBJ1-4,CARNRTATNEKLFF,TGTGCCAGAAACCGGACAGCAACTAATGAAAAACTGTTTTTT
few,TRBD1,14,TRBV19,TRBJ1-4,CASSPGQGTEKLFF,TGTGCCAGTAGTCCGGGACAGGGGACTGAAAAACTGTTTTTT
NA,TRBD1,14,TRBV7-9,TRBJ1-4,CASSSGTVNEKLFF,TGTGCCAGCAGCTCAGGGACAGTTAATGAAAAACTGTTTTTT
NA,NA,12,TRBV12-3/TRBV12-4,TRBJ1-1,CASSFTGTEAFF,TGTGCCAGCAGCTTTACAGGTACTGAAGCTTTCTTT
NA,NA,13,TRBV6-2/TRBV6-3,TRBJ2-7,CASSYRQGYEQYF,TGTGCCAGCAGTTACCGGCAGGGCTACGAGCAGTACTTC
NA,TRBD1,12,TRBV6-5,TRBJ1-2,CASKGTAYGYTF,TGTGCCAGCAAGGGGACAGCCTATGGCTACACCTTC
few,TRBD2,14,TRBV14,TRBJ2-2,CASSAGLHTGELFF,TGTGCCAGCAGCGCGGGACTACACACCGGGGAGCTGTTTTTT
NA,NA,17,TRBV6-2/TRBV6-3,TRBJ2-5,CASSYPTTRKGEETQYF,TGTGCCAGCAGTTACCCTACTACACGCAAGGGGGAAGAGACCCAGTACTTC
NA,NA,15,TRBV7-9,TRBJ2-2,CASSLSPSYTGELFF,TGTGCCAGCAGCTTGTCGCCCAGTTACACCGGGGAGCTGTTTTTT
NA,NA,14,TRBV5-1,TRBJ2-7,CASSLGGGLDEQYF,TGCGCCAGCAGCTTAGGAGGAGGGTTGGACGAGCAGTACTTC
NA,NA,12,TRBV28,TRBJ1-2,CASHNRAYGYTF,TGTGCCAGCCATAACAGAGCCTATGGCTACACCTTC
NA,TRBD1,15,TRBV9,TRBJ2-7,CASSREGTGAYEQYF,TGTGCCAGCAGCCGGGAGGGGACAGGGGCCTACGAGCAGTACTTC
once,NA,13,TRBV27,TRBJ2-7,CASSSTETYEQYF,TGTGCCAGCAGTTCAACAGAGACCTACGAGCAGTACTTC
NA,NA,13,TRBV24-1,TRBJ2-7,CATSDGGSYEQYF,TGTGCCACCAGTGACGGGGGTTCCTACGAGCAGTACTTC
once,NA,15,TRBV5-4,TRBJ2-5,CASSLAQGLGETQYF,TGTGCCAGCAGCTTGGCTCAGGGGTTGGGAGAGACCCAGTACTTC
NA,TRBD1,14,TRBV11-3,TRBJ2-2,CASSRDRVTGELFF,TGTGCCAGCAGCCGGGACAGGGTTACCGGGGAGCTGTTTTTT
few,TRBD1,15,TRBV4-2,TRBJ1-2,CASSPRQGQGYGYTF,TGTGCCAGCAGCCCCCGACAGGGACAAGGCTATGGCTACACCTTC
once,TRBD2,15,TRBV15,TRBJ2-7,CATSSPTGGSYEQYF,TGTGCCACCAGCAGCCCTACGGGGGGCTCCTACGAGCAGTACTTC
once,NA,15,TRBV19,TRBJ2-7,CASSTLDSGNYEQYF,TGTGCCAGTAGTACCCTGGACAGTGGAAATTACGAGCAGTACTTC
NA,TRBD1,15,TRBV19,TRBJ1-4,CASSPLGQGNEKLFF,TGTGCCAGTAGTCCCCTAGGACAGGGTAATGAAAAACTGTTTTTT